This TCR beta chain appears in the sequencing data of a study of shared clonotypes between healthy human individuals. Turning to the study itself: CD4 naive and CD4 memory each took three plates per donor, while CD8 naive took two and CD8 memory one. Overall study findings and caveats: Larger estimated richness was generally recorded for naive subsets relative to memory subsets.

Concerning this clone: Its specificity is unknown.

Partitioning of CD4+ cells yielded a CD45RA+ naive subset and a CD45RA-negative memory subset. The repertoire was sequenced with immunoSEQ multiplex PCR; TCRdb's copy has only in-frame clones and lacks some. This sample has over a million clones, with approximately 98.5% found just once. The germline V gene encodes CDR1 SQVTM and CDR2 ANQGSEA. This CDR3 region has 16 residues. Trimming removed 6 bases from V and 5 bases from J; junction bases left unmatched: 16. This chain connects TRBV29-1 to TRBJ2-1; 7 positions match TRBD2. Sequenced input: naive CD4+ T cells sorted from blood. Sample subset: CD45RA+ positively selected. This clonotype was sampled from a man aged 25-45 years in good health. Written as DNA, the CDR3 is TGCAGCGTCATAAAAGACGGACTAGTTGGGAACAATGAGCAGTTCTTC. It codes for CSVIKDGLVGNNEQFF.